The following is a T cell receptor (beta chain) sequence with its context. Its antigen is not known. There are 13 residues in the CDR3. Looked up from germline, CDR1 is LNHNV and CDR2 is YYDKDF (reference sequence). Trimming took 0 bases from V and 1 from J, leaving 3 bases between them. Per sample, roughly 500 nanograms of biopsy DNA were TCRB immunosequenced. Measured with immunoSEQ multiplex PCR; TCRdb has only the in-frame clones, and not every one. This sample has 6,500 to 7,500 clones, with approximately 75% found just once. The sample originates from a study of T cell repertoires in ileal Crohn's disease. Study outcomes and limitations: Mucosal expansions were suggested to be mainly CD8 T cells. Clonal expansions were more frequent in active smokers than non-smokers at surgery. Every patient over 26.8% clonality showed endoscopic recurrence.

The receptor was derived from an adult with Crohn's disease. This chain links TRBV15 with TRBJ1-1, with D unresolved. Sequences were obtained from ileal tissue. CDR3 amino acids: CATSRDRNTEAFF. CDR3 nucleotide sequence: TGTGCCACCAGCAGAGACAGGAACACTGAAGCTTTCTTT.